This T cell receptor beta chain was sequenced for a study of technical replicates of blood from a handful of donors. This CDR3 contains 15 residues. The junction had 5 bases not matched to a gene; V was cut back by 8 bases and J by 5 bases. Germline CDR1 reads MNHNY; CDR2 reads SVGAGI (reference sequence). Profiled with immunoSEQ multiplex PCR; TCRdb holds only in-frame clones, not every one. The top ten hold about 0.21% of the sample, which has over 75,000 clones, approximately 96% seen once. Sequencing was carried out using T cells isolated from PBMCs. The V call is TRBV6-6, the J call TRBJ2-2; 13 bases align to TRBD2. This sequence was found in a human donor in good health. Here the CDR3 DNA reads TGTGCCAGCGGACTAGCGGGAGTAGGAACCGGGGAGCTGTTTTTT. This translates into CASGLAGVGTGELFF.